This T cell receptor beta chain stems from a study of blood T cell repertoires in COVID-19. Study at large: COVID-19 samples from acute and convalescent phases originated in the United States, Italy and Spain. T cells, B-cell-depleted T cells, or PBMCs provided the cDNA or gDNA that served as material.

Germline loops: CDR1 MDHEN, CDR2 SYDVKM. This CDR3 has 16 residues. Trimming stripped 5 bases from V and 6 bases from J, with 19 bases between. Methods used by the authors: Researchers report that nucleated cell counts were estimated from reference gene primer amplification. The data were produced by immunoSEQ multiplex PCR, yet TCRdb's version contains in-frame clones alone and is incomplete. V, J and clone size are taken as reported in that table, and D and trimming were inferred from the DNA itself. The sample lists some 58,000 clones; around 87% were seen once. The chain recombines TRBV28 with TRBJ1-4; D not certain. The sequenced material came from peripheral blood. The TCR originated in a man in his fifties with active COVID-19. The CDR3 coding sequence is TGTGCCAGCAGTGGCCCCACAAGGACCGGGGATGAAAAACTGTTTTTT. It translates to CASSGPTRTGDEKLFF.